This T cell receptor (beta chain) came from a study of blood T cell repertoires in COVID-19 (dated by TCRdb to 2019 to 2021). Regarding the research as a whole: The collaborator samples originated in the United States, Italy and Spain and spanned the acute and convalescent phases of COVID-19. The prospective study material was composed of cDNA or gDNA derived from T cells, B-cell-depleted T cells, or PBMCs. Deeply sampled blood TCRbeta repertoires from subjects exposed to, actively infected with, or recovered from COVID-19 were included in the dataset. The repertoires were released in a freely available public database meant as a resource for research on the immune response to SARS-CoV-2. The samples were drawn from the first 160 participants of the ongoing ImmuneRACE study and from about 1,200 subjects provided by 6 global collaborators. Nearly every sample came with metadata listing a de-identified subject ID, COVID-19 status, age in years and sex. Where available, HLA class I and class II types were obtained from metadata supplied by the sample provider rather than from assay-based typing.

The immunoSEQ Assay, a bias-controlled multiplex PCR, was used to amplify TCRbeta CDR3 regions from genomic DNA. The authors' pipeline ran thus. The number of nucleated cells in each sample was estimated by amplification of reference gene primers within the assay. Sequence reads were collapsed and filtered to measure the absolute abundance of every unique TCRbeta CDR3 rearrangement. For each sample, productive Simpson clonality was calculated as the square root of Simpson's diversity index over productive rearrangements. This is the immuneACCESS table as TCRdb keeps it, with only in-frame sequences that have V and J called. A part of the clones is gone; compared with another copy, unresolved V genes explain less than half, and the rest is unexplained. V and J calls and clone size are copied from that table; D and trimming were computed from the DNA. The sample table contains 150,000 to 180,000 clones; only one count was recorded for roughly 78% of them. In total, the top ten clones hold about 1.8% of the sample.

What the authors observed across the whole study: Clinical and demographic metadata were provided uncurated, with the amount varying by source and participant.

The collaborating institutions used their own protocols to collect whole blood in K2EDTA tubes. For TCRbeta analysis, collaborators shipped samples as frozen whole blood, isolated PBMCs, or DNA extracted from either of those sample types. Points on this clone: Its antigen is currently not known. Base quality data are lacking; no much larger clone is found one base away.

V is shortened by 0 bases, J by 0 bases, and the region joining them spans 8 bases. Sequences SGHRS (CDR1) and YFSETQ (CDR2) are obtained from the germline V gene. There are 15 amino acids in the CDR3, from cysteine to phenylalanine inclusive. Only CDR3 DNA is held: 45 bases, read in frame from base 1. The rearranged segments are TRBV5-1 and TRBJ2-3, with no reliable assignment of the D segment. Input material: peripheral blood. The TCR sequence derives from a man older than 75 with acute or convalescent COVID-19. In nucleotides, the sequence is TGCGCCAGCAGCTTGGGATTAGCTAGCACAGATACGCAGTATTTT. This translates into CASSLGLASTDTQYF.